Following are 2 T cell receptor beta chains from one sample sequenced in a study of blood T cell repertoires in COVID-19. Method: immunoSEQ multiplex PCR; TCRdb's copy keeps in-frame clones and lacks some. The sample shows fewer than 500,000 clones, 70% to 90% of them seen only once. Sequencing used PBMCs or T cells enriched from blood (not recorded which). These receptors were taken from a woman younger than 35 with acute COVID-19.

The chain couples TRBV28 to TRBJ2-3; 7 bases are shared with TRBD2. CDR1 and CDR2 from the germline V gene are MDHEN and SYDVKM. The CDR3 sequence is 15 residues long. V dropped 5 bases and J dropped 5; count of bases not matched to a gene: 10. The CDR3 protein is CASSPPGGSKDTQYF. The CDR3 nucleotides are TGTGCCAGCAGTCCGCCGGGCGGGAGTAAAGATACGCAGTATTTT.

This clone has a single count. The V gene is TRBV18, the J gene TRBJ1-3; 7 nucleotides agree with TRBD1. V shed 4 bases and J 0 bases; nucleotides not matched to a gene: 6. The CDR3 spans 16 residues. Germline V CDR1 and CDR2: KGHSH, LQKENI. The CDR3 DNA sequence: TGTGCCAGCTCACTCGCACAGGGGTTCTCTGGAAACACCATATATTTT. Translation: CASSLAQGFSGNTIYF.